Presented here are 22 T cell receptor beta chains from one specimen sequenced in a study of blood T cell repertoires in COVID-19. The repertoire was sequenced with immunoSEQ multiplex PCR; TCRdb's copy has only in-frame clones and lacks some. The sample shows 260,000 or so clones, 88% of them seen only once. Sequencing input: peripheral blood. The receptors were sampled from a man younger than 35 with active or convalescent COVID-19.

V usage is TRBV10-3 and J usage is TRBJ2-2; tentatively, D is TRBD2 (5 bases). The CDR3 contains 12 residues. Germline lookup yields CDR1 ENHRY and CDR2 SYGVKD. Trimming took off 7 bases at V and 5 bases at J, with 8 bases between the two ends. This CDR3 reads CAIKTSTGELFF. The CDR3 nucleotides read TGTGCCATCAAAACTAGTACCGGGGAGCTGTTTTTT.

This clone showed up just once. The chain employs TRBV18 and TRBJ2-2; D remains ambiguous. The CDR3 totals 14 residues. Germline V gene lookup returns CDR1 KGHSH and CDR2 LQKENI. V dropped 6 bases and J dropped 3 bases, with 11 bases sitting between them. As DNA, the CDR3 is TGTGCCAGCTCTTACCGTACAGACACCGGGGAGCTGTTTTTT. This gives the protein CASSYRTDTGELFF.

The chain couples TRBV6-5 to TRBJ1-2; the D gene is possibly TRBD1 (5 bases). CDR3 length equals 13 residues. CDR1 and CDR2 (germline): MNHEY, SVGAGI. V lost 9 bases and J 0 bases, leaving 11 bases between the germline ends. CDR3: CASRGLANYGYTF. DNA for the CDR3: TGTGCCAGTAGGGGTTTGGCTAACTATGGCTACACCTTC.

V and J are TRBV11-3 and TRBJ2-5; perhaps TRBD1 as D (6 bases). The CDR3 length is 13 residues. With 4 bases removed from V and 4 bases from J, the gap between germline ends came to 10 bases. Germline loops: CDR1 SGHNT, CDR2 YENEEA. CDR3 in DNA: TGTGCCAGCAGCTCGGAAGGGGGAGAGACCCAGTACTTC. It codes for CASSSEGGETQYF.

The rearrangement uses TRBV7-2 and TRBJ2-7; 7 bases agree with TRBD1. The germline V gene encodes CDR1 SGHTA and CDR2 FQGNSA. Germline trimming cut 4 bases from V and 2 bases from J; bases unmatched to any gene: 5. The CDR3 has 14 amino acids. The CDR3 region is CASSSSGTAYEQYF. The CDR3 DNA reads TGTGCCAGCAGCTCGTCCGGGACAGCCTACGAGCAGTACTTC.

The V and J genes are TRBV7-9 and TRBJ1-6; 9 bases line up with TRBD1. This CDR3 comprises 16 residues. CDR1 is SEHNR, CDR2 FQNEAQ, per germline (reference sequence). Losses at the gene ends were 5 bases for V and 2 bases for J; bases not matched to a gene: 4. In DNA form, the CDR3 reads TGTGCCAGCAGCGCACAGGGGGCGGCCTATAATTCACCCCTCCACTTT. Translation: CASSAQGAAYNSPLHF. Filled out from reference TRBV7-9 and TRBJ1-6, the complete variable domain reads DTGVSQNPRHKITKRGQNVTFRCDPISEHNRLYWYRQTLGQGPEFLTYFQNEAQLEKSRLLSDRFSAERPKGSFSTLEIQRTEQGDSAMYLCASSAQGAAYNSPLHFGNGTRLTVT.

With respect to this clone: At one of its ends the junction is not consistent with the germline gene, which may arise from a read error. CDR3 sequence reads: CASSLIAGNQETQYF. The CDR3 DNA reads as TGTGCCAGCAGCCTAATAGCGGGGAACCAGGAGACCCAGTACTTC. The chain joins TRBV7-2 to TRBJ2-5; 8 bases match TRBD2. Germline CDR1 reads SGHTA; CDR2 reads FQGNSA. The CDR3 is 15 amino acids.

The genes are TRBV9 and TRBJ2-3; 11 nucleotides line up with TRBD2. The V gene end was trimmed by 4 bases and the J gene end by 3 bases; junction bases not matched to a gene: 7. The CDR3 extends over 16 amino acids. Germline values: CDR1 SGDLS, CDR2 YYNGEE. In DNA, the CDR3 is TGTGCCAGCAGCTTTAGCGGGGGGGCCGGGACAGATACGCAGTATTTT. This encodes CASSFSGGAGTDTQYF.

This chain uses TRBV27 with TRBJ2-2; maybe TRBD1 (6 bases). V was pared by 5 bases and J by 2 bases, with 9 bases between. Germline loops: CDR1 MNHEY, CDR2 SMNVEV (reference sequence). The CDR3 consists of 14 residues. As DNA, the CDR3 is TGTGCCAGCAGTGGGGGCAGAAACACCGGGGAGCTGTTTTTT. Its translation is CASSGGRNTGELFF.

V gene TRBV27 combines with J gene TRBJ2-7; unclear D gene. Per germline, CDR1 MNHEY and CDR2 SMNVEV (reference sequence). Trimming stripped 0 bases from V and 2 bases from J, with 5 bases between. The CDR3 is 13 amino acids. The CDR3 DNA follows: TGTGCCAGCAGTTTATCCTTCGCCTACGAGCAGTACTTC. Translation: CASSLSFAYEQYF.

V gene TRBV3-1 (or the pseudogene TRBV3-2) combines with J gene TRBJ2-1; 12 bases align to TRBD2. The CDR3 is 15 amino acids. Germline loops: CDR1 LGHDT, CDR2 YNNKEL (reference sequence). The V gene end was trimmed by 4 bases and the J gene end by 9 bases; junction bases not matched to a gene: 7. CDR3 sequence (DNA): TGTGCCAGCAGCCCTCTAGCGGGAGGGAGGGGTGAGCAGTTCTTC. This encodes CASSPLAGGRGEQFF.

This clone was picked up one time. The chain combines TRBV5-4 with TRBJ1-2; 9 bases map to TRBD1. Germline V gene data show CDR1 as SGHNT and CDR2 as YYREEE (reference sequence). This CDR3 has 14 residues. After removal of 0 bases from V and 6 bases from J, the junction contained 3 bases not matched to a gene. The CDR3 DNA reads as TGTGCCAGCAGCTTGGAAAGGACAGGGGATGGCTACACCTTC. Translation: CASSLERTGDGYTF.

This chain connects TRBV27 to TRBJ1-6; 10 bases are a match to TRBD1. Germline CDR1 is MNHEY and CDR2 is SMNVEV (reference sequence). J gave up 7 bases and V 5 bases, and 8 bases lay outside the gene matches. This CDR3 is built from 16 residues. The CDR3: CASSPRQGARNSPLHF. The CDR3 coding sequence is TGTGCCAGCAGTCCCAGACAGGGGGCGCGGAATTCACCCCTCCACTTT.

V and J are TRBV7-2 and TRBJ2-3; 12 bases agree with TRBD2. J lost 4 bases, V lost 3 bases, and 14 bases had no gene match. The CDR3 is 19 amino acids. Looked up from germline, CDR1 is SGHTA and CDR2 is FQGNSA. CDR3 in DNA: TGTGCCAGCAGCTTTGCGACTAGCGGGGGAGGTATATTATCAGATACGCAGTATTTT. Its protein product is CASSFATSGGGILSDTQYF.

The rearrangement links TRBV5-1 to TRBJ2-6; no clear D. Trimming removed 1 base at V and 4 bases at J, with 9 bases between. Germline values: CDR1 SGHRS, CDR2 YFSETQ. This CDR3 spans 15 amino acids. The CDR3 DNA reads as TGCGCCAGCAGCTTGACTCTACGGGGGGCCAACGTCCTGACTTTC. Its translation: CASSLTLRGANVLTF.

The chain uses TRBV3-1 (or the pseudogene TRBV3-2) and TRBJ2-5; the match to TRBD2 covers 7 bases. The length of the CDR3 is 15 residues. V trimming: 0 bases; J trimming: 6 bases; junction bases outside the gene matches: 7. From germline, CDR1 is LGHDT and CDR2 YNNKEL (reference sequence). Here the CDR3 reads CASSQEGGGVQTQYF. As DNA, the CDR3 is TGTGCCAGCAGCCAAGAGGGCGGGGGAGTTCAGACCCAGTACTTC.

This chain joins TRBV4-1 and TRBJ2-7; D ambiguous. CDR1 is MGHRA and CDR2 is YSYEKL in the germline V gene. The CDR3 contains 17 residues. V was pared by 0 bases and J by 0 bases, with 15 bases between. The DNA for the CDR3 is TGCGCCAGCAGCCAAGAGTCTCTCTACTCCCCCTCCTACGAGCAGTACTTC. This encodes CASSQESLYSPSYEQYF.

The chain employs TRBV7-2 and TRBJ1-1, with D unresolved. The germline CDR1 and CDR2 sequences are SGHTA and FQGNSA. Trimming stripped 2 bases from V and 4 bases from J, with 14 bases between. This CDR3 comprises 15 residues. The DNA of the CDR3 is TGTGCCAGCAGCTTATTACCGGGGAAAGGCACTGAAGCTTTCTTT. Amino acid sequence: CASSLLPGKGTEAFF.

The chain employs TRBV4-3 and TRBJ2-1, with TRBD2 matching 7 bases. V was clipped by 4 bases and J by 6 bases; unmatched bases: 6. Germline V gene data show CDR1 as LGHNA and CDR2 as YSLEER. The CDR3 is 14 residues long. CDR3 amino acids: CASSRGGESNEQFF. In nucleotides, the CDR3 is TGCGCCAGCAGCCGGGGAGGGGAGTCCAATGAGCAGTTCTTC.

The J gene is TRBJ1-1, the V gene TRBV2; D may be TRBD1 (5 bases). CDR1 SNHLY and CDR2 FYNNEI come from the germline V gene. CDR3 length: 16 amino acids. Deletions cut 2 bases from V and 6 bases from J, with 19 bases between. In DNA, the CDR3 is TGTGCCAGCAGTGAACTCCTGCCCAGGGAGGCAGCTGAAGCTTTCTTT. Encoded protein: CASSELLPREAAEAFF.

This chain links TRBV7-2 with TRBJ2-7, with D perhaps matching TRBD1 (5 bases). Germline CDR1 is SGHTA and CDR2 is FQGNSA. The CDR3 consists of 14 residues. V lost 3 bases, J lost 6 bases, and 15 bases lay in between. The CDR3 sequence: CASSLLLFQGEQYF. CDR3 coding DNA: TGTGCCAGCAGCTTGCTCCTCTTCCAGGGCGAGCAGTACTTC.

This clone was detected only once. This chain links TRBV14 with TRBJ1-4, with 7 bases fitting TRBD1. V gave up 8 bases and J gave up 4 bases; unmatched junction bases: 10. This CDR3 spans 15 amino acids. Germline V gene sequence: CDR1 SGHDN, CDR2 FVKESK. The CDR3 protein is CASLEVDRFNEKLFF. CDR3 nucleotide sequence: TGTGCCAGCTTGGAGGTGGACAGGTTTAATGAAAAACTGTTTTTT.